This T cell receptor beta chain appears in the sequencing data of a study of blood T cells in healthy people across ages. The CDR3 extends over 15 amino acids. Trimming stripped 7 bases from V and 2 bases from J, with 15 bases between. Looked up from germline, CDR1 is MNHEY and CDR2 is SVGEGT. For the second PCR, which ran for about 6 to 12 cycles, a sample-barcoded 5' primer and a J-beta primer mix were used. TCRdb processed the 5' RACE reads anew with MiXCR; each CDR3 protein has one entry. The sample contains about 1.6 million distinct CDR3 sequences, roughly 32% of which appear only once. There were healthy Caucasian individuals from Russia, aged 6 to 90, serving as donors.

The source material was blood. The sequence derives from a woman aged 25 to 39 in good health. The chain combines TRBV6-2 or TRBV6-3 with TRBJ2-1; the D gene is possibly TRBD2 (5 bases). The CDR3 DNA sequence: TGTGCCAGCACCCTAGCCCGACCAACCTACAATGAGCAGTTCTTC. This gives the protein CASTLARPTYNEQFF.